Listed here are 21 T cell receptor beta chains from one sample, sequenced in a study of cytomegalovirus exposure and HLA in healthy donors. With 60 Vbeta and 13 Jbeta primers, the PCR was carried out. Profiled with immunoSEQ multiplex PCR; TCRdb holds only in-frame clones, not every one. Here the sample spans approximately 72,000 clones, around 79% being singletons. Sequenced material: PBMCs. Receptors originate from a male donor in good health and CMV-seropositive.

This clone was counted a few times. The chain combines TRBV5-1 with TRBJ2-7; TRBD1 might be the D (5 bases). Germline V lookup: CDR1 SGHRS, CDR2 YFSETQ. V lost 0 bases and J lost 3, with 10 bases in between. The CDR3 is 14 amino acids. In nucleotides, the CDR3 is TGCGCCAGCAGCTTGGTTTCAGGGTTCTACGAGCAGTACTTC. Encoded protein: CASSLVSGFYEQYF.

This rearrangement joins TRBV6-5 to TRBJ1-1; 7 bases align to TRBD1. Germline lookup yields CDR1 MNHEY and CDR2 SVGAGI. V lost 6 bases, J lost 7 bases, and 11 bases stayed unmatched. The length of the CDR3 is 14 residues. DNA for the CDR3: TGTGCCAGCAGGAGGGACAGCGGAACAAGTGAAGCTTTCTTT. It encodes CASRRDSGTSEAFF.

The chain recombines TRBV7-2 with TRBJ1-2; TRBD1 is a possible D gene (6 bases). Germline loops: CDR1 SGHTA, CDR2 FQGNSA. Trimming removed 5 bases at V and 7 bases at J, with 14 bases between. The CDR3 covers 13 residues. The CDR3 DNA sequence: TGTGCCAGCAGCCCCGACAGGACCGTTGGCTACACCTTC. This sequence encodes CASSPDRTVGYTF.

This rearrangement joins TRBV7-3 to TRBJ2-7; the D is unclear. Looked up from germline, CDR1 is SGHTA and CDR2 is FQGTGA. CDR3 length: 13 residues. V was pared by 5 bases and J by 3 bases, with 11 bases between. In DNA, the CDR3 is TGTGCCAGCAGCATAGGAGCCGACTACGAGCAGTACTTC. Protein product: CASSIGADYEQYF.

The V and J genes are TRBV29-1 and TRBJ2-5; 7 nucleotides agree with TRBD1. This CDR3 is 14 amino acids long. Germline V gene lookup returns CDR1 SQVTM and CDR2 ANQGSEA. J gave up 4 bases and V 2 bases, and 7 bases lay outside the gene matches. CDR3 region: CSVEQGQSGETQYF. The DNA for the CDR3 is TGCAGCGTTGAACAGGGACAGTCAGGAGAGACCCAGTACTTC.

This clone was seen only once. The gene calls are TRBV28 and TRBJ1-2; tentatively, D is TRBD1 (5 bases). CDR3 length equals 14 residues. CDR1 is MDHEN, CDR2 SYDVKM, per germline. The V end lost 2 bases, the J end lost 5 bases, and 12 bases lay between the germline ends. Here the CDR3 DNA reads TGTGCCAGCAGTTTAGGGCGGGGGAGGTATGGCTACACCTTC. Amino acids: CASSLGRGRYGYTF.

This chain uses TRBV9 with TRBJ2-7; D gene unclear. This CDR3 is 14 amino acids long. CDR1 SGDLS and CDR2 YYNGEE come from the germline V gene. V was cut by 0 bases and J by 2 bases, with 9 bases left in between. The CDR3 sequence: CASSVGSHPYEQYF. The CDR3 nucleotides are TGTGCCAGCAGCGTAGGGTCACACCCCTACGAGCAGTACTTC.

The genes are TRBV7-3 and TRBJ1-2; tentatively, D is TRBD1 (5 bases). The CDR3 runs to 13 residues. Trimming removed 2 bases from V and 7 bases from J, with 11 bases in between. Germline assignment: CDR1 SGHTA and CDR2 FQGTGA. In nucleotides, the CDR3 is TGTGCCAGCAGCTTAGGGGCGCAGTTTGGCTACACCTTC. Protein product: CASSLGAQFGYTF.

The chain combines TRBV28 with TRBJ2-1; 10 bases line up with TRBD1. Germline V gene lookup returns CDR1 MDHEN and CDR2 SYDVKM. The CDR3 length is 16 residues. With V trimmed by 3 bases and J by 3 bases, 5 bases remained unmatched. CDR3 loop: CASSFRDRGFYNEQFF. The CDR3 DNA reads as TGTGCCAGCAGTTTCCGGGACAGGGGTTTCTACAATGAGCAGTTCTTC. Full variable domain (missing parts from reference TRBV28 and TRBJ2-1): DVKVTQSSRYLVKRTGEKVFLECVQDMDHENMFWYRQDPGLGLRLIYFSYDVKMKEKGDIPEGYSVSREKKERFSLILESASTNQTSMYLCASSFRDRGFYNEQFFGPGTRLTVL.

The gene calls are TRBV18 and TRBJ2-1; 9 nucleotides match TRBD1. The J segment lost 8 bases and the V segment lost 4 bases, leaving 9 bases of the junction unmatched. The germline CDR1 and CDR2 sequences are KGHSH and LQKENI. This CDR3 has 15 residues. CDR3 in amino acids: CASSRNHRGQDEQFF. Here the CDR3 DNA reads TGTGCCAGCTCACGAAATCACAGGGGGCAGGATGAGCAGTTCTTC.

The J gene is TRBJ1-6, the V gene TRBV5-6; TRBD1 matches at 8 bases. Germline V gene lookup returns CDR1 SGHDT and CDR2 YYEEEE. Losses at the gene ends were 4 bases for V and 5 bases for J; bases not matched to a gene: 11. The CDR3 is 17 residues long. The DNA of the CDR3 is TGTGCCAGCAGCAACCGGGACAGGACTAACGATAATTCACCCCTCCACTTT. The encoded protein is CASSNRDRTNDNSPLHF.

The chain uses TRBV2 and TRBJ2-5; perhaps TRBD1 as D (5 bases). The germline V gene encodes CDR1 SNHLY and CDR2 FYNNEI. The V end was cut by 4 bases, the J end by 3 bases, with 9 bases between. The CDR3 has 13 residues. CDR3 loop: CASSASREETQYF. For the CDR3, the DNA is TGTGCCAGCAGTGCGAGCAGGGAAGAGACCCAGTACTTC.

The table lists this clone with a few counts. V gene TRBV5-1 combines with J gene TRBJ2-2; the match to TRBD2 covers 10 bases. CDR1 and CDR2 from the germline V gene are SGHRS and YFSETQ. The CDR3 totals 17 residues. V lost 5 bases, J lost 6 bases, and 13 bases stayed unmatched. CDR3 in amino acids: CASRPTGLAGDPGELFF. CDR3 DNA sequence: TGCGCCAGCAGACCCACGGGGCTAGCGGGAGATCCCGGGGAGCTGTTTTTT.

The chain joins TRBV5-1 to TRBJ2-7, with TRBD1 matching 9 bases. V was pared by 4 bases and J by 2 bases, with 4 bases of the junction left unmatched. The CDR3 is 14 amino acids. Germline assignment: CDR1 SGHRS and CDR2 YFSETQ. Written as DNA, the CDR3 is TGCGCCAGCAGCGGACGGGACAGGGCCTACGAGCAGTACTTC. This gives the protein CASSGRDRAYEQYF.

This sequence joins TRBV7-3 and TRBJ1-5, with unresolved D. CDR1 and CDR2 (germline): SGHTA, FQGTGA. The CDR3 loop spans 12 amino acids. Trimming removed 2 bases from V and 4 bases from J, with 3 bases in between. Here the CDR3 DNA reads TGTGCCAGCAGCTTACAGAATCAGCCCCAGCATTTT. Translated: CASSLQNQPQHF.

V gene TRBV28 combines with J gene TRBJ2-1; D may be TRBD1 (5 bases). Trimming cost V 3 bases and J 3 bases, with 12 bases left between them. The CDR3 spans 15 residues. Germline CDR1 and CDR2: MDHEN and SYDVKM. As DNA, the CDR3 is TGTGCCAGCAGTTTTAGAGGACACCGCTACAATGAGCAGTTCTTC. Translation: CASSFRGHRYNEQFF. Drawing the rest from reference TRBV28 and TRBJ2-1, the complete variable domain is DVKVTQSSRYLVKRTGEKVFLECVQDMDHENMFWYRQDPGLGLRLIYFSYDVKMKEKGDIPEGYSVSREKKERFSLILESASTNQTSMYLCASSFRGHRYNEQFFGPGTRLTVL.

This clone has a single count. The J gene is TRBJ2-3, the V gene TRBV7-8; TRBD2 matches at 10 bases. Trimming took 5 bases from V and 2 from J; bases not matched to a gene: 7. The CDR3 sequence is 16 residues long. Germline loops: CDR1 SGHVS, CDR2 FQNEAQ. The CDR3 here is CASSPSGGAFTDTQYF. The CDR3, as DNA: TGTGCCAGCAGCCCAAGCGGGGGGGCCTTCACAGATACGCAGTATTTT.

The chain joins TRBV6-1 to TRBJ1-5, with a weak D call TRBD1 (6 bases). Germline V lookup: CDR1 MNHNS, CDR2 SASEGT. V was pared by 6 bases and J by 1 base, with 13 bases between. The CDR3 contains 15 residues. The CDR3 sequence is CASSRNRESNQPQHF. The CDR3 DNA is TGTGCCAGCAGCCGCAACAGGGAAAGCAATCAGCCCCAGCATTTT.

This chain connects TRBV5-1 to TRBJ2-5; TRBD2 agrees at 10 bases. Losses at the gene ends were 0 bases for V and 5 bases for J; bases not matched to a gene: 7. Germline loops: CDR1 SGHRS, CDR2 YFSETQ. The CDR3 has 16 amino acids. The CDR3 DNA sequence: TGCGCCAGCAGCTTGGGTGCTAGCGGGGGATGGGAGACCCAGTACTTC. Residues: CASSLGASGGWETQYF.

This chain joins TRBV6-1 and TRBJ1-5; D possibly corresponds to TRBD1 (6 bases). Trimming left V 6 bases short and J 6 bases short, with 15 bases between. The CDR3 has 14 residues. CDR1 is MNHNS, CDR2 SASEGT, per germline. CDR3 DNA sequence: TGTGCCAGCAGAGGGACACCCGATGGTCAGCCCCAGCATTTT. Amino acids: CASRGTPDGQPQHF.

The chain joins TRBV7-9 to TRBJ2-1; 10 bases match TRBD2. With 0 bases clipped from V and 2 bases from J, the junction kept 1 base outside the gene matches. Germline CDR1 reads SEHNR; CDR2 reads FQNEAQ (reference sequence). The CDR3 spans 16 residues. The CDR3 region has the DNA TGTGCCAGCAGCTTAGCGAGCGGGGGGGCCTACAATGAGCAGTTCTTC. It encodes CASSLASGGAYNEQFF.